Described below is a single TCR beta chain sequence and its context. The data are from a study of blood T cell repertoires in COVID-19. Study information: Spain, Italy and the United States supplied samples that represented acute and convalescent COVID-19. PBMCs, B-cell-depleted T cells, or T cells provided the cDNA or gDNA that made up the material.

Original data processing: Amplification from reference gene primers served as the basis for estimated nucleated cell counts. Generated by immunoSEQ multiplex PCR, the TCRdb table keeps only in-frame clones and is missing some. The DNA gave D and trimming, while V, J and clone size come from that table. The sample yields roughly 150,000 clones, 88% seen once. Sequences were obtained from peripheral blood. The source is a middle-aged man who had recovered from COVID-19.

CDR3 sequence: CASSYRPGGSNYGYTF. The CDR3 DNA follows: TGTGCCAGCAGTTACCGGCCCGGTGGGAGTAACTATGGCTACACCTTC. V is TRBV6-2 or TRBV6-3 and J is TRBJ1-2; D call uncertain. Trimming left V 2 bases short and J 1 base short, with 14 bases between. Germline V gene data show CDR1 as MNHEY and CDR2 as SVGEGT. This CDR3 region has 16 residues.